This passage covers 19 T cell receptor beta chains from one sample sequenced in a study of blood T cell repertoires in COVID-19. Generated by immunoSEQ multiplex PCR, the TCRdb table keeps only in-frame clones and is missing some. The sample lists tens of thousands of clones; around 84% were seen once. Sequenced sample: peripheral blood. These receptors originate from a man between 65 and 80 years old with acute or convalescent COVID-19.

This clone is a singleton in its sample. The CDR3 protein is CASSQDGQGGNSGANVLTF. CDR3 DNA: TGTGCCAGCAGCCAAGATGGACAGGGGGGCAACTCTGGGGCCAACGTCCTGACTTTC. V gene TRBV3-1 (or the pseudogene TRBV3-2) combines with J gene TRBJ2-6; 10 bases align to TRBD1. The CDR3 extends over 19 amino acids. J gave up 0 bases and V 0 bases, and 5 bases lay outside the gene matches. The germline CDR1 and CDR2 sequences are LGHDT and YNNKEL (reference sequence).

The V call is TRBV10-1, the J call TRBJ2-1; 9 nucleotides align to TRBD2. Trimming at V came to 6 bases and at J to 2 bases, leaving 11 bases not matched to a gene. This CDR3 comprises 17 residues. Germline lookup yields CDR1 WNHNN and CDR2 SYGVQD (reference sequence). DNA of the CDR3: TGCGCCAGCAGGGGGGAACCAGCGGGAGGCGCCTACAATGAGCAGTTCTTC. It yields the protein CASRGEPAGGAYNEQFF.

The chain is built from TRBV13 and TRBJ1-1, with D possibly being TRBD1 (6 bases). The CDR3 sequence is 13 residues long. V was trimmed by 5 bases and J by 5 bases, leaving 12 bases between them. Germline CDR1 is PRHDT and CDR2 is FYEKMQ (reference sequence). The CDR3 DNA is TGTGCCAGCAGCCTCGGGACACTTACTGAAGCTTTCTTT. This sequence encodes CASSLGTLTEAFF.

The chain uses TRBV29-1 and TRBJ2-1, with TRBD2 identical over 7 bases. Germline assignment: CDR1 SQVTM and CDR2 ANQGSEA. The CDR3 has 14 amino acids. V gave up 1 base and J gave up 8 bases; unmatched junction bases: 8. In DNA form, the CDR3 reads TGCAGCGTTGAAGGGACTAGTGGTGCCCATGAGCAGTTCTTC. Its translation: CSVEGTSGAHEQFF.

The chain is built from TRBV9 and TRBJ1-3; a possible D gene is TRBD1 (6 bases). The CDR3 loop spans 12 amino acids. Deletions cut 7 bases from V and 5 bases from J, with 10 bases between. The germline V gene encodes CDR1 SGDLS and CDR2 YYNGEE. CDR3 sequence: CASGQTRNTIYF. CDR3 nucleotides: TGTGCCAGCGGACAGACAAGAAACACCATATATTTT.

The V gene is TRBV6-6, the J gene TRBJ1-4; D not resolved. Germline V gene sequence: CDR1 MNHNY, CDR2 SVGAGI (reference sequence). Trimming stripped 6 bases from V and 8 bases from J, with 16 bases between. This CDR3 comprises 14 residues. The CDR3, as DNA: TGTGCCAGCAGAAATCAGGCTTATGGAGAAAAACTGTTTTTT. It is translated as CASRNQAYGEKLFF.

The chain links TRBV30 to TRBJ2-3, with 11 bases fitting TRBD2. Trimming at V came to 2 bases and at J to 4 bases, leaving 17 bases not matched to a gene. The CDR3 covers 19 residues. The germline V gene has CDR1 GTSNPN and CDR2 SVGIG (reference sequence). CDR3 sequence reads: CAWSPPGIAGGRGADTQYF. The CDR3 region has the DNA TGTGCCTGGAGTCCCCCCGGTATAGCGGGAGGGAGGGGCGCAGATACGCAGTATTTT.

The rearrangement links TRBV27 to TRBJ2-7, with D perhaps TRBD1 (6 bases). The germline V gene has CDR1 MNHEY and CDR2 SMNVEV (reference sequence). The CDR3 runs to 14 residues. The V and J ends lost 5 bases and 6 bases respectively, with 17 bases between them. CDR3 nucleotide sequence: TGTGCCAGCAGTCACGACCTTGCAGGGGCCGAGCAGTACGTC. Residues: CASSHDLAGAEQYV.

CDR3 bases: TGTGCCAGCAGCTTGATGGGACAGGCCAACTATGGCTACACCTTC. Protein sequence: CASSLMGQANYGYTF. The rearrangement uses TRBV2 and TRBJ1-2; 8 bases line up with TRBD1. The CDR3 runs to 15 residues. The V gene's germline CDR1 is SNHLY and CDR2 FYNNEI. Trimming at V came to 6 bases and at J to 2 bases, leaving 8 bases not matched to a gene.

V usage is TRBV3-1 (or the pseudogene TRBV3-2) and J usage is TRBJ2-5, with a weak D call TRBD2 (6 bases). Trimming took off 3 bases at V and 5 bases at J, with 16 bases between the two ends. The CDR3 runs to 15 residues. Looked up from germline, CDR1 is LGHDT and CDR2 is YNNKEL (reference sequence). The CDR3 is CASSHFGGEGETQYF. As DNA, the CDR3 is TGTGCCAGCAGCCACTTCGGGGGAGAGGGGGAGACCCAGTACTTC.

The chain couples TRBV11-2 to TRBJ1-1, with D possibly being TRBD1 (5 bases). V gave up 2 bases and J gave up 5 bases, with 18 bases separating them. CDR3 length: 16 amino acids. Germline V gives CDR1 SGHAT, CDR2 FQNNGV. CDR3 nucleotide sequence: TGTGCCAGCAGCTTACGCGGGGCGTATGTAAAGACTGAAGCTTTCTTT. Amino acids: CASSLRGAYVKTEAFF.

The genes are TRBV14 and TRBJ1-2; TRBD1 matches at 7 bases. The V segment lost 6 bases and the J segment 4 bases; nucleotides outside the gene matches: 8. Germline V gene sequence: CDR1 SGHDN, CDR2 FVKESK. The CDR3 loop spans 14 amino acids. For the CDR3, the DNA is TGTGCCAGCAGACTCACAGGGGACCTCTATGGCTACACCTTC. It translates to CASRLTGDLYGYTF.

Turning to this clone: A junction boundary mismatches the germline segment, possibly from a read error. This sequence joins TRBV6-1 and TRBJ1-2; no clear D gene. From germline, CDR1 is MNHNS and CDR2 SASEGT. This CDR3 comprises 13 residues. CDR3 DNA sequence: TGTGCCAGCAATGAAAGAACTTCCTATGGCTACACCTTC. Translating it yields CASNERTSYGYTF.

The V and J genes are TRBV7-6 and TRBJ2-7; 7 bases align to TRBD1. This CDR3 region has 16 residues. Germline assignment: CDR1 SGHVS and CDR2 FNYEAQ. Trimming at V came to 0 bases and at J to 0 bases, leaving 5 bases not matched to a gene. The CDR3 DNA is TGTGCCAGCAGCTTAGCCCACCGGGACAGCTCCTACGAGCAGTACTTC. Amino acids: CASSLAHRDSSYEQYF.

This chain connects TRBV12-1 to TRBJ2-7; the table gives TRBD1 as D, unverified against the DNA. TRBV12-1 has pseudogene status. The CDR3 is 14 amino acids. CDR3 sequence (DNA): TGTGCCAGCAGCTTCCGGGACAGGACTTACGAGCAGTACGTC. Translated, it gives CASSFRDRTYEQYV.

The chain carries TRBV14 and TRBJ2-5; D unclear. The V and J ends lost 5 bases and 4 bases respectively, with 11 bases between them. The germline V gene has CDR1 SGHDN and CDR2 FVKESK. The CDR3 runs to 13 residues. This CDR3 reads CASSRNRVETQYF. The CDR3 coding sequence is TGTGCCAGCAGCAGGAACAGAGTAGAGACCCAGTACTTC.

The chain links TRBV6-5 to TRBJ1-5, with 10 bases matching TRBD1. V shed 8 bases, J shed 4 bases, and the junction held 2 bases outside the gene matches. The CDR3 extends over 13 amino acids. Germline-derived CDR1 and CDR2 are MNHEY and SVGAGI. In nucleotides, the CDR3 is TGTGCCAGCTGGGGACAGGGGAATCAGCCCCAGCATTTT. It specifies CASWGQGNQPQHF.

The rearrangement uses TRBV11-2 and TRBJ1-1; D gene ambiguous. This CDR3 region has 13 residues. Germline CDR1 and CDR2: SGHAT and FQNNGV. Trimming stripped 3 bases from V and 2 bases from J, with 7 bases between. The CDR3 nucleotides read TGTGCCAGCAGCTTGACACCTAACACTGAAGCTTTCTTT. This encodes CASSLTPNTEAFF.

The chain carries TRBV7-2 and TRBJ2-3; 9 bases match TRBD2. The CDR3 is made up of 15 amino acids. Germline V CDR1 and CDR2: SGHTA, FQGNSA. V lost 6 bases and J lost 5; bases outside the gene matches: 9. CDR3: CASRFQRGAGDTQYF. The CDR3 DNA follows: TGTGCCAGCAGGTTCCAGCGGGGGGCGGGAGATACGCAGTATTTT.